The T cell receptor beta chain under discussion was sequenced for a study of CD8 T cells in Susac syndrome. RNA totalling about 0.5 to 1 ug underwent reverse transcription with random hexamers. Each CDR3 protein gets one entry after TCRdb re-called the immunoSEQ multiplex PCR reads with MiXCR. The sample yields around 180,000 distinct CDR3 sequences, around 95% seen once. The V gene's germline CDR1 is MNHEY and CDR2 SMNVEV (reference sequence). The CDR3 runs 13 residues. V lost 7 bases, J lost 7 bases, and 14 bases lay in between. This chain links TRBV27 with TRBJ1-5; D is possibly TRBD1 (5 bases). Sequenced sample: CD4+ T cells from PBMCs. The receptor was derived from a human donor with multiple sclerosis. The DNA for the CDR3 is TGTGCCAGCACCTTGGGGTGGGGGCAGCCCCAGCATTTT. It encodes CASTLGWGQPQHF.